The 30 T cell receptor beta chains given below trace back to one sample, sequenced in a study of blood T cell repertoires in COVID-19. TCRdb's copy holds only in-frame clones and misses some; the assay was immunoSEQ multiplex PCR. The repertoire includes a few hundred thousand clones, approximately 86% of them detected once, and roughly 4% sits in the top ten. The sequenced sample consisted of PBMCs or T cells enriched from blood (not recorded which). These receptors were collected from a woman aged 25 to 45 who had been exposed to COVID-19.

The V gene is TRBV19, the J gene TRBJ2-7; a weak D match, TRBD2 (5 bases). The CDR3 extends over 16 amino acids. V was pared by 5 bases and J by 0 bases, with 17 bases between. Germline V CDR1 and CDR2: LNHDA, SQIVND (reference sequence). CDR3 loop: CASSLQPGSVSYEQYF. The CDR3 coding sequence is TGTGCCAGTAGTCTCCAGCCGGGATCCGTCTCCTACGAGCAGTACTTC. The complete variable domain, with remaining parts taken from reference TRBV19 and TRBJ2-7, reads DGGITQSPKYLFRKEGQNVTLSCEQNLNHDAMYWYRQDPGQGLRLIYYSQIVNDFQKGDIAEGYSVSREKKESFPLTVTSAQKNPTAFYLCASSLQPGSVSYEQYFGPGTRLTVT.

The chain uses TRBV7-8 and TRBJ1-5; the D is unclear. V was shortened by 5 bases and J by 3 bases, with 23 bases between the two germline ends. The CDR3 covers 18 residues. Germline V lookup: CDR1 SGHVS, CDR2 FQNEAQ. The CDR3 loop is CASSRKTAGGLTNQPQHF. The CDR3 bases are TGTGCCAGCAGCCGGAAAACCGCAGGAGGCCTTACCAATCAGCCCCAGCATTTT.

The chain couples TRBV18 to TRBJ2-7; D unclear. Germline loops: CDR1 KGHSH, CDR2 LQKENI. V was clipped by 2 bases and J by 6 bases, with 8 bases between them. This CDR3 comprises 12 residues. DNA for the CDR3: TGTGCCAGCTCACCAGGGCAGGCCGAGCAGTACTTC. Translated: CASSPGQAEQYF.

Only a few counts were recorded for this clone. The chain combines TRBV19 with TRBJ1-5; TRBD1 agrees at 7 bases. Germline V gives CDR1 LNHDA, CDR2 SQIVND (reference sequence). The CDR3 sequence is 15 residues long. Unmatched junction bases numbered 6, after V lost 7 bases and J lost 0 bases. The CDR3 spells CASTSGGPSNQPQHF. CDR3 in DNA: TGTGCCAGTACCTCAGGGGGGCCTAGCAATCAGCCCCAGCATTTT.

The DNA of the CDR3 is TGTGCCATCAGTGGCGCAAGACAGGGGGCTGATGAGACCCAGTACTTC. Translation gives CAISGARQGADETQYF. The chain has TRBV10-3 and TRBJ2-5; 10 bases are a match to TRBD1. This CDR3 region has 16 residues. V trimming: 4 bases; J trimming: 5 bases; junction bases outside the gene matches: 10. CDR1 and CDR2 (germline): ENHRY, SYGVKD.

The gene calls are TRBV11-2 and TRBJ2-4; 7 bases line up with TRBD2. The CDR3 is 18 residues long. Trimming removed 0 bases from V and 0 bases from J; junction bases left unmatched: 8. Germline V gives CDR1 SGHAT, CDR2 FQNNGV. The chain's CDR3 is CASSLDRLRGGAKNIQYF. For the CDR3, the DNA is TGTGCCAGCAGCTTAGATCGGCTTCGCGGGGGAGCCAAAAACATTCAGTACTTC.

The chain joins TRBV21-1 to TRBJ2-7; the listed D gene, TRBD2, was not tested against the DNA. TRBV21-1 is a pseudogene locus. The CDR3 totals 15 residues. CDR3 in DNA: TGTGCCAGCAGCAAAATCCAGTTGACTGACCTTAGGCGGTACTTC. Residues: CASSKIQLTDLRRYF.

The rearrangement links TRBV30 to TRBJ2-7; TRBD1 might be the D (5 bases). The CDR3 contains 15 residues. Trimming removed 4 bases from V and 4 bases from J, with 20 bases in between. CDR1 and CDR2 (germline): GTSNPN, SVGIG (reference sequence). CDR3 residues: CAWIGKQGTLYEQYF. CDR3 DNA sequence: TGTGCCTGGATTGGGAAGCAGGGAACACTTTACGAGCAGTACTTC.

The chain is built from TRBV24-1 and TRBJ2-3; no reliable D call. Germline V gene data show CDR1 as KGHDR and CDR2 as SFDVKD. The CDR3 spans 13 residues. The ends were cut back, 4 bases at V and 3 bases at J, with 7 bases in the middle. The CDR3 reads CATSDHQTDTQYF. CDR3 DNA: TGTGCCACCAGTGACCACCAGACAGATACGCAGTATTTT.

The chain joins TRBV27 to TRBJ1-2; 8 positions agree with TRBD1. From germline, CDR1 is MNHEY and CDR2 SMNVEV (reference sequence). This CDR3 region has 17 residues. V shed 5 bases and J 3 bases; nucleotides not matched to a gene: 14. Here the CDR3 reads CASSPWTGLTRDYGYTF. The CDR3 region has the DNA TGTGCCAGCAGTCCTTGGACAGGGCTAACGCGGGACTATGGCTACACCTTC.

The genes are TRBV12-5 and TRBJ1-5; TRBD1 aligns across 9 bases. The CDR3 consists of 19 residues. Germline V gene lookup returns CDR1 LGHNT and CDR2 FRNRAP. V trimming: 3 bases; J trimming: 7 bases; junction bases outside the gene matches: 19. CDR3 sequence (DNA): TGTGCTAGTGGTTTTACCCCCTTCCGACAGGGGGGACGGGACCAGCCCCAGCATTTT. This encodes CASGFTPFRQGGRDQPQHF.

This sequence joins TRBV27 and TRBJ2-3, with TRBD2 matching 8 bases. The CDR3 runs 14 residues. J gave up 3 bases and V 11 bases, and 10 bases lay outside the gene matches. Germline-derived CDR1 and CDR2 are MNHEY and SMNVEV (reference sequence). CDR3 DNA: TGTGCCCCCAGGTGGCGGGGGGATACAGATACGCAGTATTTT. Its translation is CAPRWRGDTDTQYF.

The CDR3 coding sequence is TGCAGCGTTGACGGCGGATATGGCTACACCTTC. Translated, it gives CSVDGGYGYTF. V is TRBV29-1 and J is TRBJ1-2, with D unclear. Trimming removed 3 bases at V and 5 bases at J, with 7 bases between. The germline V gene has CDR1 SQVTM and CDR2 ANQGSEA. The CDR3 is made up of 11 amino acids.

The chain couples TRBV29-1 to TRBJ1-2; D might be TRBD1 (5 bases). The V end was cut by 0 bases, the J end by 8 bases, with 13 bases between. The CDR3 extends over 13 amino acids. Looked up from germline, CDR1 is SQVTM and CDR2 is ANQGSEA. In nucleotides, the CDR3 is TGCAGCGTTGAAGAGAGCAGGGCAGGGGGCTACACCTTC. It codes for CSVEESRAGGYTF.

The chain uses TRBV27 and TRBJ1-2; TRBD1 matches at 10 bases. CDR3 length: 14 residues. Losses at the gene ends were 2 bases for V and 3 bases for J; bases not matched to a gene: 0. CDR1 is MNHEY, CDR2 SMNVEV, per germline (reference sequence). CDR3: CASSLDRGHYGYTF. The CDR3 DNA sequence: TGTGCCAGCAGTTTAGACAGGGGGCACTATGGCTACACCTTC.

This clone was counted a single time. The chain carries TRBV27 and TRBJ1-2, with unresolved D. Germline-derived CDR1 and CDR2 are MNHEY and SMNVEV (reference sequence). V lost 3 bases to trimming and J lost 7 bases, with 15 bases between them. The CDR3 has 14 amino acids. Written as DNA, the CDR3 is TGTGCCAGCAGTTTCGGTGAGGGAGCGGGTGGCTACACCTTC. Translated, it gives CASSFGEGAGGYTF.

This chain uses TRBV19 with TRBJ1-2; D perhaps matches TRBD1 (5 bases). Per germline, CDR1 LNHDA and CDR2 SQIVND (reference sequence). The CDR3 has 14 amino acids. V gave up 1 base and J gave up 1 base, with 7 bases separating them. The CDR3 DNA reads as TGTGCCAGTAGTATAGGGACATTTAACTATGGCTACACCTTC. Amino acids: CASSIGTFNYGYTF.

In DNA form, the CDR3 reads TGTGCCAGTAGCCCCACAGAAAACTATGGCTACACCTTC. It encodes CASSPTENYGYTF. The genes are TRBV19 and TRBJ1-2; D uncertain. Trimming cost V 6 bases and J 2 bases, with 10 bases left between them. The CDR3 covers 13 residues. Germline CDR1 and CDR2: LNHDA and SQIVND (reference sequence). Combining the CDR3 with reference TRBV19 and TRBJ1-2 gives the whole variable domain DGGITQSPKYLFRKEGQNVTLSCEQNLNHDAMYWYRQDPGQGLRLIYYSQIVNDFQKGDIAEGYSVSREKKESFPLTVTSAQKNPTAFYLCASSPTENYGYTFGSGTRLTVV.

CDR3 protein: CASSFLGADGYTF. In DNA form, the CDR3 reads TGTGCCAGCAGTTTTCTGGGGGCTGATGGCTACACCTTC. The chain uses TRBV27 and TRBJ1-2, with D perhaps matching TRBD1 (6 bases). The ends were cut back, 3 bases at V and 6 bases at J, with 11 bases in the middle. CDR3 length equals 13 residues. Germline V gives CDR1 MNHEY, CDR2 SMNVEV (reference sequence).

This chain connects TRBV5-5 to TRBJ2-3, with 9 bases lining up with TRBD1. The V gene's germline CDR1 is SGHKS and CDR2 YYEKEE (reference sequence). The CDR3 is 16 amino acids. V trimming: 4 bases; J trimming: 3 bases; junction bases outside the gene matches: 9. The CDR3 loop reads CASSPPQGASTDTQYF. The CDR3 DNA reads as TGTGCCAGCAGCCCCCCACAGGGGGCGTCGACAGATACGCAGTATTTT.

The CDR3 nucleotides read TGTGCCAGCAGTGTAACCCATCCGGGACATCGATCTGGAAACACCATATATTTT. It encodes CASSVTHPGHRSGNTIYF. The J gene is TRBJ1-3, the V gene TRBV2; weak D call: TRBD1 (6 bases). CDR3 length: 18 residues. Germline loops: CDR1 SNHLY, CDR2 FYNNEI. V was cut by 4 bases and J by 1 base, with 20 bases left in between.

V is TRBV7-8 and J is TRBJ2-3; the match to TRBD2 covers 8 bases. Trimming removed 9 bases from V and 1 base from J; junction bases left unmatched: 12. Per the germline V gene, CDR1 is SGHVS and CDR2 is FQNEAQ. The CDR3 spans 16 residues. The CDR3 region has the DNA TGTGCCAGTACGGGGGGGGCAGCGGGTCGCACAGATACGCAGTATTTT. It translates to CASTGGAAGRTDTQYF.

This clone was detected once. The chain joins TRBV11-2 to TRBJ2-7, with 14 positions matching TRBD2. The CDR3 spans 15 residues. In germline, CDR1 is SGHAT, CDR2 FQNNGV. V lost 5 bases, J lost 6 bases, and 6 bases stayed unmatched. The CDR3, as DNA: TGTGCCAGCAGCCCCCGGACTAGCGGGGGGTTCGAGCAGTACTTC. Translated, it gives CASSPRTSGGFEQYF.

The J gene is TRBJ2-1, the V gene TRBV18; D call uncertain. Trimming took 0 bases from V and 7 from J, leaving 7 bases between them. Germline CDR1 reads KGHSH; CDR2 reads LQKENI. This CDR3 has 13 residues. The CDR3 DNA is TGTGCCAGCTCACCACCGGGCATAAATGAGCAGTTCTTC. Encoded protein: CASSPPGINEQFF.

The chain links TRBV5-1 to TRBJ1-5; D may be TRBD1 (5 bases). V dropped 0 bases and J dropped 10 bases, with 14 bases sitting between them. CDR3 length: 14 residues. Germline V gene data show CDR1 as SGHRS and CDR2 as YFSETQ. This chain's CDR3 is CASSLEGTGVPQHF. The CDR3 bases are TGCGCCAGCAGCTTGGAGGGGACGGGAGTACCCCAGCATTTT.

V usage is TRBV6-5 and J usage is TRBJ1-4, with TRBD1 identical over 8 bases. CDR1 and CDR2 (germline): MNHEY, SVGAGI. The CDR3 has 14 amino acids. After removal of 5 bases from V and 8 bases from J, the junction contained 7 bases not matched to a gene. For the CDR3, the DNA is TGTGCCAGCAGTAGGACAGGGTTCCGAGAAAAACTGTTTTTT. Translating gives CASSRTGFREKLFF.

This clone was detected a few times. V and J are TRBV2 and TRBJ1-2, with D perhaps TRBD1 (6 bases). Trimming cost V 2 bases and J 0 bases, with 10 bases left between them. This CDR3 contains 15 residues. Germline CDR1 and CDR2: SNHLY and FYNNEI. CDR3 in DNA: TGTGCCAGCAGTGAATCGGACAGAACTAACTATGGCTACACCTTC. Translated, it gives CASSESDRTNYGYTF. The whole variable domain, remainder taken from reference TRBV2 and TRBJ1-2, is EPEVTQTPSHQVTQMGQEVILRCVPISNHLYFYWYRQILGQKVEFLVSFYNNEISEKSEIFDDQFSVERPDGSNFTLKIRSTKLEDSAMYFCASSESDRTNYGYTFGSGTRLTVV.

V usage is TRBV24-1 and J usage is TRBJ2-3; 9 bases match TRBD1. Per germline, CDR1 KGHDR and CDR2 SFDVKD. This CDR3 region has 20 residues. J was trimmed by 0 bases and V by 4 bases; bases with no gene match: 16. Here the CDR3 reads CATSDAVPGQGRASTDTQYF. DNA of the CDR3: TGTGCCACCAGTGACGCTGTCCCGGGACAGGGAAGGGCTAGCACAGATACGCAGTATTTT.

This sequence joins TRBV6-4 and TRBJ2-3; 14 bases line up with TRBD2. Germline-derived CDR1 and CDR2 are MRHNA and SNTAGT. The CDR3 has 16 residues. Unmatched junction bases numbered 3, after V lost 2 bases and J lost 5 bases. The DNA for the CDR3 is TGTGCCAGCAGTGACGGGACTAGCGGGGGAGGAGATACGCAGTATTTT. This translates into CASSDGTSGGGDTQYF.

CDR3 nucleotide sequence: TGTGCCAGCAGCCAAGATCCCAGGGGGTCCTATGGCTACACCTTC. It codes for CASSQDPRGSYGYTF. The V gene is TRBV3-1 (or the pseudogene TRBV3-2), the J gene TRBJ1-2; 7 positions match TRBD1. CDR3 size: 15 residues. Losses at the gene ends were 0 bases for V and 4 bases for J; bases not matched to a gene: 5. Germline V lookup: CDR1 LGHDT, CDR2 YNNKEL (reference sequence).